This T cell receptor (beta chain) was identified in a study of blood T cell repertoires in COVID-19. This clone occurred a few times. The data were produced by immunoSEQ multiplex PCR, yet TCRdb's version contains in-frame clones alone and is incomplete. The data show over 300,000 clones, roughly 86% seen once. With 6 bases clipped from V and 8 bases from J, the junction kept 5 bases outside the gene matches. This CDR3 region has 15 residues. CDR1 is ENHRY and CDR2 is SYGVKD in the germline V gene. Sequencing was performed on peripheral blood. The rearrangement uses TRBV10-3 and TRBJ1-6; 12 bases line up with TRBD1. The source of this sequence is a woman between 50 and 59 years old with acute or convalescent COVID-19. CDR3 in DNA: TGTGCCATCAGGGGACAGGGGGCTCGGGATTCACCCCTCCACTTT. Its translation: CAIRGQGARDSPLHF.